This T cell receptor beta chain was sequenced during a study of blood T cell repertoires in COVID-19. This study enrolled people aged 18 to 89 from around 26 US geographic areas. Cohorts were assigned according to the clinical history that participants reported. Unmatched junction bases numbered 6, after V lost 2 bases and J lost 2 bases. Per germline, CDR1 MNHEY and CDR2 SMNVEV (reference sequence). The CDR3 sequence is 17 residues long. Under the authors' procedure: How many nucleated cells were present was estimated from reference gene primer amplification. Repertoires were generated with immunoSEQ multiplex PCR, while TCRdb's copy carries only in-frame clones and drops some. For V, J and clone size, that table is used; D and trimming come from the DNA. The table records 250,000 to 350,000 clones, 80% to 90% of them present only once.

The sample taken for sequencing was PBMCs or T cells enriched from blood (not recorded which). This TCR was sampled from a woman aged 25 to 39 who had recovered from COVID-19. The chain joins TRBV27 to TRBJ2-2, with 9 bases fitting TRBD2. Written as DNA, the CDR3 is TGTGCCAGCAGTTTAACTTTAGCGGGAGTAAACACCGGGGAGCTGTTTTTT. This gives the protein CASSLTLAGVNTGELFF.